This T cell receptor (beta chain) was sequenced for a study of T cells in Graves' hyperthyroidism and ophthalmopathy. Looking at the study overall: The initial diagnosis was the point when peripheral blood was collected, ahead of any treatment.

The PBMCs studied were ones that came from 10 ml fresh peripheral blood. The CDR3 consists of 15 residues. Germline CDR1 and CDR2: SNHLY and FYNNEI. V shed 3 bases and J shed 1 base, with 9 bases lying between them. Amplified regions were TCR beta CDR3 sequences from RNA transcripts. First-round RT-PCR of the TCR CDR3 relied on the HTBI primer set. A single record per CDR3 protein comes from TCRdb applying MiXCR to the multiplex PCR reads. Of over 700,000 distinct CDR3 sequences in the sample, about two fifths were seen once. The TCR was taken from a man aged 18 to 29 with Graves' hyperthyroidism. This rearrangement joins TRBV2 to TRBJ2-2, with D possibly being TRBD2 (6 bases). Specimen: blood. The DNA of the CDR3 is TGTGCCAGCAGTGAGTGGGGGGAGAACACCGGGGAGCTGTTTTTT. Translated, it gives CASSEWGENTGELFF.